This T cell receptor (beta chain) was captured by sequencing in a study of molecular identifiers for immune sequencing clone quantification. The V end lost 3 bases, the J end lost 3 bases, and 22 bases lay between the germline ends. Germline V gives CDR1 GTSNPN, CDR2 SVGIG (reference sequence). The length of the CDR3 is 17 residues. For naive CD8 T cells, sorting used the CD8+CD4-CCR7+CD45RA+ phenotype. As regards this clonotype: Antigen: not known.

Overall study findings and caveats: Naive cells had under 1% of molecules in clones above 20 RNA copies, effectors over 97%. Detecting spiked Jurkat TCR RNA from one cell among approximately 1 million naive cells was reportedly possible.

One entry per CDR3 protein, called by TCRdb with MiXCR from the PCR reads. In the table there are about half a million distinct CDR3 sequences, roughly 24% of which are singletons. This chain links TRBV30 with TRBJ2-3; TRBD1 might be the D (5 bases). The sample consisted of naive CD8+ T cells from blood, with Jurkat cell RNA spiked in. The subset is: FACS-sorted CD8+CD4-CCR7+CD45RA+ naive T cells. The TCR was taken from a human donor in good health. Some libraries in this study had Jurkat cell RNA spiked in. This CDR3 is CAWSGWGGRDRTDTQYF. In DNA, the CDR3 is TGTGCCTGGAGCGGATGGGGTGGCAGGGATCGGACAGATACGCAGTATTTT.